Listed here are 19 T cell receptor beta chains from one sample, sequenced in a study of shared clonotypes between healthy human individuals. The data were produced by immunoSEQ multiplex PCR, yet TCRdb's version contains in-frame clones alone and is incomplete. The table records roughly 2.2 million clones, approximately 90% of them present only once. Sequences were obtained from naive CD4+ T cells from PBMCs. The subset is: CD45RA+ positively selected. The source of these receptors is a man between 18 and 29 years old in good health. Some clones in this sample may be carry-over from other donors' samples.

The gene calls are TRBV6-4 and TRBJ2-5, with 9 bases that match TRBD2. The CDR3 is 14 residues long. V lost 7 bases to trimming and J lost 5 bases; unmatched junction nucleotides: 8. CDR1 and CDR2 (germline): MRHNA, SNTAGT. The CDR3 spells CASKDGLARETQYF. The CDR3 DNA sequence: TGTGCCAGCAAAGATGGACTAGCGAGGGAGACCCAGTACTTC.

The rearrangement uses TRBV6-5 and TRBJ2-1; 11 nucleotides line up with TRBD2. There are 15 residues in the CDR3. Germline trimming cut 6 bases from V and 4 bases from J; bases unmatched to any gene: 5. CDR1 is MNHEY, CDR2 SVGAGI, per germline. CDR3 in amino acids: CASSVWTSGYNEQFF. CDR3 DNA: TGTGCCAGCAGCGTATGGACTAGCGGGTACAATGAGCAGTTCTTC.

Here the CDR3 DNA reads TGTGCCAGCAGCTCGGGACAGGGGATAGGGTCACCCCTCCACTTT. Amino acids: CASSSGQGIGSPLHF. The chain has TRBV7-2 and TRBJ1-6, with 10 bases fitting TRBD1. Losses at the gene ends were 4 bases for V and 10 bases for J; bases not matched to a gene: 7. Germline CDR1 reads SGHTA; CDR2 reads FQGNSA. There are 15 residues in the CDR3.

In nucleotides, the CDR3 is TGTGCCAGCAGCGTGGACAGGGACAGTGAAAAACTGTTTTTT. It translates to CASSVDRDSEKLFF. The chain recombines TRBV5-6 with TRBJ1-4, with TRBD1 matching over 8 bases. The CDR3 is 14 residues long. In germline, CDR1 is SGHDT, CDR2 YYEEEE. Trimming cost V 4 bases and J 7 bases; bases outside gene matches: 6. Variable domain in full (rest from reference TRBV5-6 and TRBJ1-4): DAGVTQSPTHLIKTRGQQVTLRCSPKSGHDTVSWYQQALGQGPQFIFQYYEEEERQRGNFPDRFSGHQFPNYSSELNVNALLLGDSALYLCASSVDRDSEKLFFGSGTQLSVL.

This sequence joins TRBV5-1 and TRBJ2-3; 7 bases line up with TRBD2. V lost 0 bases to trimming and J lost 0 bases; unmatched junction nucleotides: 4. Germline V gene lookup returns CDR1 SGHRS and CDR2 YFSETQ. The CDR3 spans 16 residues. For the CDR3, the DNA is TGCGCCAGCAGCTTGGCCGGACTAGGGAGCACAGATACGCAGTATTTT. This encodes CASSLAGLGSTDTQYF.

This clone was recorded once. Other nucleotide sequences from this sample produce the same CDR3. The gene calls are TRBV9 and TRBJ2-7; D uncertain. CDR3 length: 14 amino acids. The germline CDR1 and CDR2 sequences are SGDLS and YYNGEE. V gave up 0 bases and J gave up 3 bases, with 10 bases separating them. The CDR3 nucleotides read TGTGCCAGCAGCGTAGCCGGCGGACGCTACGAGCAGTACTTC. Translated: CASSVAGGRYEQYF.

This rearrangement joins TRBV10-2 to TRBJ1-5; 7 bases line up with TRBD1. The J segment lost 0 bases and the V segment lost 5 bases, leaving 4 bases of the junction unmatched. The germline V gene has CDR1 WSHSY and CDR2 SAAADI. The length of the CDR3 is 15 residues. As DNA, the CDR3 is TGCGCCAGCAGTAGACAGGGTGATAGCAATCAGCCCCAGCATTTT. Translated, it gives CASSRQGDSNQPQHF.

V and J are TRBV18 and TRBJ2-1; no firm D call. Germline lookup yields CDR1 KGHSH and CDR2 LQKENI. There are 14 residues in the CDR3. V was cut by 3 bases and J by 4 bases, with 10 bases left in between. The CDR3, as DNA: TGTGCCAGCTCACCCGACGGAACATACAATGAGCAGTTCTTC. It translates to CASSPDGTYNEQFF.

This rearrangement joins TRBV7-2 to TRBJ1-1, with a possible D match to TRBD1 (6 bases). This CDR3 has 17 amino acids. The V end was cut by 1 base, the J end by 0 bases, with 15 bases between. In germline, CDR1 is SGHTA, CDR2 FQGNSA. CDR3 loop: CASSLEPGASVNTEAFF. As DNA, the CDR3 is TGTGCCAGCAGCTTAGAGCCGGGGGCCTCTGTGAACACTGAAGCTTTCTTT.

A remark on this clone: The same CDR3 can be traced to other DNA sequences in this sample. This chain links TRBV6-1 with TRBJ1-2; D gene uncertain. Germline V CDR1 and CDR2: MNHNS, SASEGT. V lost 2 bases and J 2 bases, leaving 9 bases between the germline ends. The CDR3 is 14 amino acids. The CDR3 here is CASSESGRNYGYTF. In DNA, the CDR3 is TGTGCCAGCAGTGAAAGTGGCAGGAACTATGGCTACACCTTC.

Of note for this clone: Germline is not matched at one junction end, which may reflect a read error. This chain uses TRBV6-6 with TRBJ1-3; D is undetermined. This CDR3 comprises 12 residues. Looked up from germline, CDR1 is MNHNY and CDR2 is SVGAGI (reference sequence). The CDR3, as DNA: TGTGCCAGCAGTAGTGCTGGAGACACCATATATTTT. Protein product: CASSSAGDTIYF.

This clone occurred once. CDR3 sequence reads: CASTPPASGNTIYF. In DNA form, the CDR3 reads TGTGCCAGCACTCCTCCCGCCTCTGGAAACACCATATATTTT. The gene calls are TRBV28 and TRBJ1-3; no clear D. Trimming removed 7 bases from V and 0 bases from J, with 10 bases in between. Germline loops: CDR1 MDHEN, CDR2 SYDVKM. The CDR3 contains 14 residues.

CDR3: CATSRGQRGMYNEQFF. CDR3 DNA: TGTGCCACCAGCAGAGGTCAGCGGGGAATGTACAATGAGCAGTTCTTC. The chain employs TRBV15 and TRBJ2-1; 7 bases line up with TRBD2. Per the germline V gene, CDR1 is LNHNV and CDR2 is YYDKDF (reference sequence). CDR3 length: 16 residues. Unmatched junction bases numbered 7, after V lost 1 base and J lost 4 bases.

The V gene is TRBV28, the J gene TRBJ1-3; D is uncertain. CDR3 length: 14 amino acids. Trimming left V 8 bases short and J 4 bases short, with 15 bases between. The V gene's germline CDR1 is MDHEN and CDR2 SYDVKM. The CDR3 loop is CASSIGRAGNTIYF. Here the CDR3 DNA reads TGTGCCAGCTCGATTGGGAGGGCCGGAAACACCATATATTTT. Full variable domain (rest looked up from reference TRBV28 and TRBJ1-3): DVKVTQSSRYLVKRTGEKVFLECVQDMDHENMFWYRQDPGLGLRLIYFSYDVKMKEKGDIPEGYSVSREKKERFSLILESASTNQTSMYLCASSIGRAGNTIYFGEGSWLTVV.

The CDR3 DNA follows: TGCGCCAGCAGCTTGGGAGCGCTAGCGGGAGGAACAGATACGCAGTATTTT. Its translation is CASSLGALAGGTDTQYF. The chain employs TRBV5-1 and TRBJ2-3; 11 nucleotides agree with TRBD2. There are 17 residues in the CDR3. The V and J ends lost 0 bases and 3 bases, in that order; junction bases with no gene match: 6. Germline values: CDR1 SGHRS, CDR2 YFSETQ.

The V call is TRBV5-1, the J call TRBJ2-1; D may be TRBD2 (5 bases). The length of the CDR3 is 14 residues. Germline V gives CDR1 SGHRS, CDR2 YFSETQ. Trimming took 6 bases from V and 9 from J, leaving 19 bases between them. The CDR3 loop reads CASTLSPGRGEQFF. In DNA form, the CDR3 reads TGCGCCAGCACCCTGTCCCCGGGTCGGGGTGAGCAGTTCTTC. The full variable domain, its missing parts supplied by reference TRBV5-1 and TRBJ2-1, is KAGVTQTPRYLIKTRGQQVTLSCSPISGHRSVSWYQQTPGQGLQFLFEYFSETQRNKGNFPGRFSGRQFSNSRSEMNVSTLELGDSALYLCASTLSPGRGEQFFGPGTRLTVL.

This clone was found a few times. The chain carries TRBV20-1 and TRBJ1-2; TRBD1 agrees at 8 bases. The CDR3 has 10 residues. Trimming took 5 bases from V and 12 from J; bases not matched to a gene: 5. Germline loops: CDR1 DFQATT, CDR2 SNEGSKA (reference sequence). In nucleotides, the CDR3 is TGCAGTGCTCGCGGACAGGGTGACACCTTC. Its translation is CSARGQGDTF.

CDR3 protein: CASSQDIWTGNYEQYF. CDR3 nucleotide sequence: TGCGCCAGCAGCCAAGATATCTGGACAGGGAACTACGAGCAGTACTTC. The V call is TRBV4-3, the J call TRBJ2-7, with 8 bases fitting TRBD1. CDR1 and CDR2 from the germline V gene are LGHNA and YSLEER. The V segment lost 0 bases and the J segment 3 bases; nucleotides outside the gene matches: 7. The CDR3 loop spans 16 amino acids.

A remark on this clone: The sample carries other DNA sequences with the same CDR3. The rearrangement links TRBV27 to TRBJ2-7; no definite D call. Germline assignment: CDR1 MNHEY and CDR2 SMNVEV (reference sequence). The CDR3 consists of 14 residues. V shed 0 bases and J shed 3 bases, with 9 bases lying between them. The CDR3 region has the DNA TGTGCCAGCAGTTTATCCCCCGGCAGCTACGAGCAGTACTTC. This codes for CASSLSPGSYEQYF.